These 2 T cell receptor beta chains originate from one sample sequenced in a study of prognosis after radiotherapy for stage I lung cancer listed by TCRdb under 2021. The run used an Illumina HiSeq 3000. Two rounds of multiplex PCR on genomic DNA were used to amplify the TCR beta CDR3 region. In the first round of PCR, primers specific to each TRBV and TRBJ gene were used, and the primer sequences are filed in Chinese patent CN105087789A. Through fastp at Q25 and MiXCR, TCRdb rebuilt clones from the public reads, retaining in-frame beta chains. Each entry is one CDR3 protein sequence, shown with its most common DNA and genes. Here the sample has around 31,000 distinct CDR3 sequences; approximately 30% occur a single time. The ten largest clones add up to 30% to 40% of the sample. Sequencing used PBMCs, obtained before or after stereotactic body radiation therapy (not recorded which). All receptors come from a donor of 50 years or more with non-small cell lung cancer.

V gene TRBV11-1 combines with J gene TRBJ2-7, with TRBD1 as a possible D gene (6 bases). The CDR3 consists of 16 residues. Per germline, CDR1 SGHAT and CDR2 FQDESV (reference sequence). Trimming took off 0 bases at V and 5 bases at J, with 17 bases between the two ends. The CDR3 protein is CASSLALSTGLNEQYF. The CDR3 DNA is TGTGCCAGCAGCTTAGCGCTATCTACAGGGTTGAACGAGCAGTACTTC.

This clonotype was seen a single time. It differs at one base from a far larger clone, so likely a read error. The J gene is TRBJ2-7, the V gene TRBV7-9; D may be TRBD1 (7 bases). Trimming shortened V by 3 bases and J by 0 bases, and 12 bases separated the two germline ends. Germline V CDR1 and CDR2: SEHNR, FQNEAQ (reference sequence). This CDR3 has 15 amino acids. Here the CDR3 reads CASSLGGQVSYEQYF. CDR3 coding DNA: TGTGCCAGCAGCTTGGGAGGACAGGTCTCCTACGAGCAGTACTTC. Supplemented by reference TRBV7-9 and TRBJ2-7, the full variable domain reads DTGVSQNPRHKITKRGQNVTFRCDPISEHNRLYWYRQTLGQGPEFLTYFQNEAQLEKSRLLSDRFSAERPKGSFSTLEIQRTEQGDSAMYLCASSLGGQVSYEQYFGPGTRLTVT.